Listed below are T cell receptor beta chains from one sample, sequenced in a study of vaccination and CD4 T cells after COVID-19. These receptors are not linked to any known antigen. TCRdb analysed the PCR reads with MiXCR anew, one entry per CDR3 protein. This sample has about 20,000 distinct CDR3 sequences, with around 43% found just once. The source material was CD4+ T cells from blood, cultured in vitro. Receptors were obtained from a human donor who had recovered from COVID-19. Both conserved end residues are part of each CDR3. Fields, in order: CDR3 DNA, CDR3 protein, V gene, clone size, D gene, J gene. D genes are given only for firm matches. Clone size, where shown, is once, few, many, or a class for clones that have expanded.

CDR3 DNA: TGTGCCAGCAGTGAGCCCGGGACAGGGGGGAACGAGCAGTACTTC
CDR3 protein: CASSEPGTGGNEQYF
V gene: TRBV6-1
clone size: .
D gene: TRBD1
J gene: TRBJ2-7

CDR3 DNA: TGCAGTGCCCTGGACAGGGGGCGCGCGAACACTGAAGCTTTCTTT
CDR3 protein: CSALDRGRANTEAFF
V gene: TRBV20-1
clone size: .
D gene: TRBD1
J gene: TRBJ1-1

CDR3 DNA: TGTGCCAGCAGTTACTCCAGTAAAGCTACAGGCAATTCACCCCTCCACTTT
CDR3 protein: CASSYSSKATGNSPLHF
V gene: TRBV6-5
clone size: .
D gene: .
J gene: TRBJ1-6

CDR3 DNA: TGTGCCAGCAGCTTAGCACAGGGAAATCAGCCCCAGCATTTT
CDR3 protein: CASSLAQGNQPQHF
V gene: TRBV7-2
clone size: .
D gene: .
J gene: TRBJ1-5

CDR3 DNA: TGTGCCAGCAGTTCCCTAGGCCCTATCTCCCAGAGGAATGAAAAACTGTTTTTT
CDR3 protein: CASSSLGPISQRNEKLFF
V gene: TRBV28
clone size: few
D gene: .
J gene: TRBJ1-4

CDR3 DNA: TGCAGTGCTCAAGGTGGAAACACCATATATTTT
CDR3 protein: CSAQGGNTIYF
V gene: TRBV20-1
clone size: .
D gene: .
J gene: TRBJ1-3

CDR3 DNA: TGTGCCTGGAGATGGGACAGCATGAACACTGAAGCTTTCTTT
CDR3 protein: CAWRWDSMNTEAFF
V gene: TRBV30
clone size: .
D gene: TRBD1
J gene: TRBJ1-1

CDR3 DNA: TGTGCCAGCAGCCCGGGACTAGCGGGAACCTACAATGAGCAGTTCTTC
CDR3 protein: CASSPGLAGTYNEQFF
V gene: TRBV7-9
clone size: .
D gene: TRBD2
J gene: TRBJ2-1

CDR3 DNA: TGTGCCACCAGTGATTCCGTTGGTGAGCAGTTCTTC
CDR3 protein: CATSDSVGEQFF
V gene: TRBV24-1
clone size: .
D gene: .
J gene: TRBJ2-1

CDR3 DNA: TGTGCCAGCAGTGTGCTAGGACAGGGGGGCTCACCCCTCCACTTT
CDR3 protein: CASSVLGQGGSPLHF
V gene: TRBV28
clone size: few
D gene: TRBD1
J gene: TRBJ1-6